The clone carrying this T cell receptor beta chain is a singleton in its sample. The Seattle patients, enrolled during active infection, were followed longitudinally. Profiled with immunoSEQ multiplex PCR; TCRdb holds only in-frame clones, not every one. The repertoire holds around 300,000 clones, roughly 90% seen once, with less than 15% in the top ten. The entry originates in a study of blood T cell repertoires in COVID-19. The CDR3 extends over 13 amino acids. V lost 5 bases, J lost 5 bases, and 9 bases lay in between. In germline, CDR1 is LNHDA, CDR2 SQIVND (reference sequence). The material sequenced was peripheral blood. The chain joins TRBV19 to TRBJ2-2, with D perhaps matching TRBD1 (5 bases). The sequence was obtained from a woman in her sixties or seventies with COVID-19, enrolled during active disease. The chain's CDR3 is CASSAQGTGELFF. CDR3 bases: TGTGCCAGTAGTGCTCAGGGTACCGGGGAGCTGTTTTTT.